What follows are 21 T cell receptor beta chains derived from one specimen sequenced in a study. TCRdb re-derived calls from the RT-PCR reads in MiXCR, one entry per CDR3 protein. Found here are about 700,000 distinct CDR3 sequences, approximately 14% of them singletons; the top ten hold roughly 3.6%. Sequenced input: memory CD4+ T cells from blood. Every receptor here comes from a female donor in good health, serving as a healthy control.

The V and J genes are TRBV7-6 and TRBJ2-1; D not resolved. Trimming removed 2 bases from V and 2 bases from J, with 13 bases in between. Germline CDR1 is SGHVS and CDR2 is FNYEAQ. The length of the CDR3 is 16 residues. The DNA for the CDR3 is TGTGCCAGCAGCTTAAGTATCGTCGCGGCCTACAATGAGCAGTTCTTC. It yields the protein CASSLSIVAAYNEQFF.

This chain links TRBV11-1 with TRBJ2-1, with D perhaps TRBD1 or TRBD2 (5 bases each). The CDR3 loop spans 16 amino acids. V was shortened by 6 bases and J by 2 bases, with 17 bases between the two germline ends. The germline V gene has CDR1 SGHAT and CDR2 FQDESV (reference sequence). CDR3 bases: TGTGCCAGCAGGCATGGGTTCGGGGCCCCCTACAATGAGCAGTTCTTC. Its translation: CASRHGFGAPYNEQFF. The full variable domain, in which reference TRBV11-1 and TRBJ2-1 provide the parts outside the CDR3, is EAEVAQSPRYKITEKSQAVAFWCDPISGHATLYWYRQILGQGPELLVQFQDESVVDDSQLPKDRFSAERLKGVDSTLKIQPAELGDSAMYLCASRHGFGAPYNEQFFGPGTRLTVL.

This clonotype was detected only a few times. The chain is built from TRBV15 and TRBJ2-1; 7 bases map to TRBD2. The CDR3 loop spans 15 amino acids. The junction had 12 bases not matched to a gene; V was cut back by 5 bases and J by 8 bases. Germline V gene sequence: CDR1 LNHNV, CDR2 YYDKDF (reference sequence). Here the CDR3 reads CATSRGDGSIDEQFF. CDR3 in DNA: TGTGCCACCAGCCGGGGGGACGGGAGTATCGATGAGCAGTTCTTC.

This clonotype was counted ten times or more. The chain links TRBV4-3 to TRBJ2-7; D is uncertain. Germline values: CDR1 LGHNA, CDR2 YSLEER. This CDR3 spans 13 amino acids. V was trimmed by 1 base and J by 6 bases, leaving 10 bases between them. DNA for the CDR3: TGCGCCAGCAGCCAAGGCGAAGGTAGCGAGCAGTACTTC. Residues: CASSQGEGSEQYF.

This clonotype was recorded at least ten times. The chain carries TRBV7-2 and TRBJ2-7, with 10 bases matching TRBD1. The CDR3 is 13 residues long. Trimming at V came to 2 bases and at J to 13 bases, leaving 8 bases not matched to a gene. Germline CDR1 is SGHTA and CDR2 is FQGNSA. DNA for the CDR3: TGTGCCAGCAGCTTAACGAAGACAGGGGGCGAATACTTC. Translation: CASSLTKTGGEYF. The full variable domain, in which reference TRBV7-2 and TRBJ2-7 provide the parts outside the CDR3, is GAGVSQSPSNKVTEKGKDVELRCDPISGHTALYWYRQSLGQGLEFLIYFQGNSAPDKSGLPSDRFSAERTGGSVSTLTIQRTQQEDSAVYLCASSLTKTGGEYFGPGTRLTVT.

The chain couples TRBV6-1 to TRBJ2-1; D perhaps matches TRBD2 (6 bases). CDR1 and CDR2 (germline): MNHNS, SASEGT. CDR3 length: 15 amino acids. V was clipped by 2 bases and J by 6 bases, with 14 bases between them. CDR3 coding DNA: TGTGCCAGCAGTGAACCAGGAGGGCCCTCCAATGAGCAGTTCTTC. Translated: CASSEPGGPSNEQFF.

V gene TRBV6-5 combines with J gene TRBJ1-2, with D hard to call. Germline assignment: CDR1 MNHEY and CDR2 SVGAGI. The CDR3 spans 15 residues. V gave up 4 bases and J gave up 2 bases, with 14 bases separating them. The CDR3 DNA is TGTGCCAGCAGTTTTTTTGGTCAGAGCAACTATGGCTACACCTTC. Its translation: CASSFFGQSNYGYTF.

This clonotype was seen a handful of times. A read error may produce the germline difference seen at one junction end. V and J are TRBV20-1 and TRBJ1-5; tentatively, D is TRBD1 (6 bases). This CDR3 spans 13 amino acids. Germline CDR1 reads DFQATT; CDR2 reads SNEGSKA (reference sequence). This CDR3 reads CSARDNTGSPDSF. CDR3 nucleotide sequence: TGCAGTGCTAGGGACAACACAGGGTCCCCAGACTCTTTT.

The J gene is TRBJ2-2, the V gene TRBV4-2; D is uncertain. The CDR3 has 14 amino acids. V was shortened by 1 base and J by 5 bases, with 8 bases between the two germline ends. Looked up from germline, CDR1 is LGHNA and CDR2 is YNFKEQ. The CDR3 DNA sequence: TGTGCCAGCAGCCAAGGAAGGGCAACCGGGGAGCTGTTTTTT. It encodes CASSQGRATGELFF.

This clonotype was counted a few times. CDR3 in DNA: TGTGCCAGCAGCCCACTACAGGGCGGAGGTCAGCCCCAGCATTTT. Its protein product is CASSPLQGGGQPQHF. The V gene is TRBV6-2 or TRBV6-3, the J gene TRBJ1-5; possible D gene TRBD1, 6 bases. Germline loops: CDR1 MNHEY, CDR2 SVGEGT. V was cut by 6 bases and J by 6 bases, with 18 bases left in between. CDR3 length equals 15 residues.

This clonotype appeared a few times. The V gene is TRBV6-2 or TRBV6-3, the J gene TRBJ2-7, with D uncertain. The germline CDR1 and CDR2 sequences are MNHEY and SVGEGT. The CDR3 is 15 residues long. The V and J ends lost 0 bases and 0 bases respectively, with 9 bases between them. The CDR3, as DNA: TGTGCCAGCAGTTACTCGAACGCACGCTCCTACGAGCAGTACTTC. Translating it yields CASSYSNARSYEQYF.

The rearrangement uses TRBV9 and TRBJ2-3, with 10 bases fitting TRBD1. The CDR3 runs 18 residues. Trimming cost V 0 bases and J 6 bases; bases outside gene matches: 13. CDR1 and CDR2 from the germline V gene are SGDLS and YYNGEE. In DNA, the CDR3 is TGTGCCAGCAGCGTAGCCTTGACAGGGGGCCTGGGAGGTGATACGCAGTATTTT. It encodes CASSVALTGGLGGDTQYF.

This clonotype was recorded a few times. This chain uses TRBV28 with TRBJ2-7; maybe TRBD1 (5 bases). Germline CDR1 and CDR2: MDHEN and SYDVKM. This CDR3 comprises 11 residues. V lost 8 bases and J lost 9, with 14 bases in between. CDR3 in amino acids: CASGKRGTQYF. Here the CDR3 DNA reads TGTGCCAGCGGAAAAAGGGGTACGCAGTACTTC.

This clonotype was counted only a few times. A much larger clone lies a single base off, so this may be a read error. The chain joins TRBV20-1 to TRBJ1-1; unclear D gene. The V end was cut by 4 bases, the J end by 0 bases, with 6 bases between. Per the germline V gene, CDR1 is DFQATT and CDR2 is SNEGSKA (reference sequence). This CDR3 spans 12 amino acids. CDR3 region: CSATDLNTEAFF. CDR3 nucleotide sequence: TGCAGTGCTACGGACCTGAACACTGAAGCTTTCTTT.

This clonotype appeared many times. The chain carries TRBV20-1 and TRBJ1-5; D is possibly TRBD1 (5 bases). CDR1 and CDR2 (germline): DFQATT, SNEGSKA (reference sequence). CDR3 size: 12 residues. Trimming pared 3 bases from V and 5 bases from J, leaving 8 bases between. CDR3 residues: CSASMGDQPQHF. The CDR3 DNA follows: TGCAGTGCTAGTATGGGGGATCAGCCCCAGCATTTT.

This clonotype was seen a few times. The chain has TRBV7-2 and TRBJ1-6; possible D gene TRBD1, 6 bases. This CDR3 is 17 amino acids long. Germline CDR1 SGHTA, CDR2 FQGNSA. V dropped 5 bases and J dropped 7 bases, with 21 bases sitting between them. The CDR3 spells CASSPQTGRGINSPLHF. CDR3 nucleotides: TGTGCCAGCAGCCCACAGACAGGTCGAGGCATAAATTCACCCCTCCACTTT. Full variable domain (remainder filled in from reference TRBV7-2 and TRBJ1-6): GAGVSQSPSNKVTEKGKDVELRCDPISGHTALYWYRQSLGQGLEFLIYFQGNSAPDKSGLPSDRFSAERTGGSVSTLTIQRTQQEDSAVYLCASSPQTGRGINSPLHFGNGTRLTVT.

The chain joins TRBV10-3 to TRBJ2-3, with 12 nucleotides matching TRBD2. Germline CDR1 and CDR2: ENHRY and SYGVKD. J lost 2 bases, V lost 10 bases, and 4 bases had no gene match. The CDR3 contains 14 residues. The CDR3 reads CATGLAGLTDTQYF. In nucleotides, the CDR3 is TGTGCCACCGGACTAGCGGGACTCACAGATACGCAGTATTTT.

DNA of the CDR3: TGTGCCAGCAGCCCCCCGCCGGGACAGGGGGCGCCCGGCTACACCTTC. Amino acid sequence: CASSPPPGQGAPGYTF. V usage is TRBV3-1 and J usage is TRBJ1-2, with TRBD1 identical over 12 bases. Per germline, CDR1 LGHDT and CDR2 YNNKEL (reference sequence). The CDR3 has 16 amino acids. V lost 4 bases, J lost 8 bases, and 11 bases stayed unmatched.

The rearrangement links TRBV7-8 to TRBJ1-1, with 7 bases that match TRBD1. CDR1 SGHVS and CDR2 FQNEAQ come from the germline V gene. The trim removed 7 bases at V and 0 bases at J, leaving 2 bases unmatched. The CDR3 runs 13 residues. In DNA form, the CDR3 reads TGTGCCAGCAAAACAGGGGTGAACACTGAAGCTTTCTTT. Its protein product is CASKTGVNTEAFF.

The chain joins TRBV20-1 to TRBJ2-6; 8 bases line up with TRBD1. Germline assignment: CDR1 DFQATT and CDR2 SNEGSKA (reference sequence). The CDR3 extends over 16 amino acids. Germline trimming cut 6 bases from V and 0 bases from J; bases unmatched to any gene: 7. The CDR3 region has the DNA TGCAGTGCCTTAGGGACAGGACTCTCTGGGGCCAACGTCCTGACTTTC. It encodes CSALGTGLSGANVLTF.

The V and J genes are TRBV27 and TRBJ1-2, with 8 bases fitting TRBD1. Germline trimming cut 6 bases from V and 8 bases from J; bases unmatched to any gene: 11. Germline loops: CDR1 MNHEY, CDR2 SMNVEV (reference sequence). The CDR3 loop spans 14 amino acids. The CDR3 region has the DNA TGTGCCAGCAGCCCTGACAGGGGATCGGGCGGCTACACCTTC. Translation: CASSPDRGSGGYTF.